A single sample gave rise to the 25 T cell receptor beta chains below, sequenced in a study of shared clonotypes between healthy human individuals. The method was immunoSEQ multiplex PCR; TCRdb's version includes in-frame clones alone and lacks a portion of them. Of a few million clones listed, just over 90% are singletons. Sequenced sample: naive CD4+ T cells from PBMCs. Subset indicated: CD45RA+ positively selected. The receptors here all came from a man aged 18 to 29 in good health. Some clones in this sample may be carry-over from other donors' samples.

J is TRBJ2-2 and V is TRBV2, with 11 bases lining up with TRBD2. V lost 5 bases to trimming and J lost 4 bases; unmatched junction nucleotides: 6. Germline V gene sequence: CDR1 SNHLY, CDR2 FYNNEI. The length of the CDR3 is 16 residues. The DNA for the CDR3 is TGTGCCAGCAGTTTTAGCGGGAGGGGGACCACCGGGGAGCTGTTTTTT. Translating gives CASSFSGRGTTGELFF.

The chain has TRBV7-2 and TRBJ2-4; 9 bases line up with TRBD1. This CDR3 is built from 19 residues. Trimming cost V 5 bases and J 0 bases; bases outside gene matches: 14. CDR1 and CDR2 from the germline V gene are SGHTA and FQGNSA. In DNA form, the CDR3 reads TGTGCCAGCAGCCCCCAGGGACAGGGTTGGCTGGTAGCCAAAAACATTCAGTACTTC. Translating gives CASSPQGQGWLVAKNIQYF.

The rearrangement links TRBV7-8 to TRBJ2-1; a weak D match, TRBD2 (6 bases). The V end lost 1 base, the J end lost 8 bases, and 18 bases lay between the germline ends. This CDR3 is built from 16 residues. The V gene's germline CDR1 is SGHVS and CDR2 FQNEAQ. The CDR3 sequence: CASSLVVSSGRDEQFF. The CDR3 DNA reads TGTGCCAGCAGCTTAGTTGTATCGAGCGGGCGAGATGAGCAGTTCTTC.

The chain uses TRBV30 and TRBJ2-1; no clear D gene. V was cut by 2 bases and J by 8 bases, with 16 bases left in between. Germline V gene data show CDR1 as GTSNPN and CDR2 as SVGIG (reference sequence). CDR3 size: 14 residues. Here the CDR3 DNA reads TGTGCCTGGAGTCGAAGGTCCCCGCCCGATGAGCAGTTCTTC. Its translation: CAWSRRSPPDEQFF.

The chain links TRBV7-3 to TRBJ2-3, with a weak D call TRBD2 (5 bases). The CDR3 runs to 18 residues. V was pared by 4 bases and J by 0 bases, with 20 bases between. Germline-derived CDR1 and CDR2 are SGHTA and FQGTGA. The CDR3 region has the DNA TGTGCCAGCAGCTCCAGTCTAGGAAGGAGGTCTAGCACAGATACGCAGTATTTT. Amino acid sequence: CASSSSLGRRSSTDTQYF.

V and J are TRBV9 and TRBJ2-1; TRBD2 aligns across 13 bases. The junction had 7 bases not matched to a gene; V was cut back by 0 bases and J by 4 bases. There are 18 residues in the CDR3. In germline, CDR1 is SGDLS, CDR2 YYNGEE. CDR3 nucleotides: TGTGCCAGCAGCGTAGGGGTTGGGACTAGCGGGACGTACAATGAGCAGTTCTTC. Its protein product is CASSVGVGTSGTYNEQFF.

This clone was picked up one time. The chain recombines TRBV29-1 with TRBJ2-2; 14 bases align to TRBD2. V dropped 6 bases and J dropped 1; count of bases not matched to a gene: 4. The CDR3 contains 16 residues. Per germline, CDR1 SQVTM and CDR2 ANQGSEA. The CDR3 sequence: CSVSGTSGRNTGELFF. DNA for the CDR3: TGCAGCGTATCCGGGACTAGCGGGAGGAACACCGGGGAGCTGTTTTTT.

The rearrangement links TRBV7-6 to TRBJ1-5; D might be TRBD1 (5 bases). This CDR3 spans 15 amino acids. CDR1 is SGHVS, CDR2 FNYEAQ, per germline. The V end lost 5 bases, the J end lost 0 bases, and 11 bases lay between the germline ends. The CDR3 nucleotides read TGTGCCAGCAGCATCGGTAGGGGTAGCAATCAGCCCCAGCATTTT. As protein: CASSIGRGSNQPQHF.

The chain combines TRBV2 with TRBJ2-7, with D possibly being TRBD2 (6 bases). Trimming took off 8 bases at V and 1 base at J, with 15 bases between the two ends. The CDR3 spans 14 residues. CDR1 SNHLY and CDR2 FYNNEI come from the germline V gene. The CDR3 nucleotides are TGTGCCAGCCAAAGGATTAGCGGTTCCTACGAGCAGTACTTC. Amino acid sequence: CASQRISGSYEQYF.

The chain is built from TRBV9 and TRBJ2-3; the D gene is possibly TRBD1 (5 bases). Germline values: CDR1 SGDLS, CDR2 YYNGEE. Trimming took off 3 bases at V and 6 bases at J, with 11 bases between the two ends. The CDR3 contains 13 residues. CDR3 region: CASSARVEDTQYF. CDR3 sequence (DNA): TGTGCCAGCAGCGCCAGGGTGGAGGATACGCAGTATTTT. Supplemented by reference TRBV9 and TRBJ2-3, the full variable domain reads DSGVTQTPKHLITATGQRVTLRCSPRSGDLSVYWYQQSLDQGLQFLIQYYNGEERAKGNILERFSAQQFPDLHSELNLSSLELGDSALYFCASSARVEDTQYFGPGTRLTVL.

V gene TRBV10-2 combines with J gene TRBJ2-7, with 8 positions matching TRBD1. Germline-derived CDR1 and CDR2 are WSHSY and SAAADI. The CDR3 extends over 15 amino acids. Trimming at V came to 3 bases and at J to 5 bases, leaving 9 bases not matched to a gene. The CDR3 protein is CASSDSRQGAHEQYF. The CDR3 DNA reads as TGCGCCAGCAGTGATTCTCGCCAGGGGGCCCACGAGCAGTACTTC.

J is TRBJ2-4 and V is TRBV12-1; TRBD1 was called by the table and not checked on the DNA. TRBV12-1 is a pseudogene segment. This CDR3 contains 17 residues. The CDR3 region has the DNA TGTGCCAGCAGCTTTGTTGTCAGGGGAGAGGTAAGAAACATTCAGTACTTC. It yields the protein CASSFVVRGEVRNIQYF.

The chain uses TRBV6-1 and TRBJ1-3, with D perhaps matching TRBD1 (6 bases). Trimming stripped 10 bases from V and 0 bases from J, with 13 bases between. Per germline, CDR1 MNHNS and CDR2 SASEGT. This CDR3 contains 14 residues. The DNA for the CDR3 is TGTGCCACTTACAGGGCGAACTCTGGAAACACCATATATTTT. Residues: CATYRANSGNTIYF.

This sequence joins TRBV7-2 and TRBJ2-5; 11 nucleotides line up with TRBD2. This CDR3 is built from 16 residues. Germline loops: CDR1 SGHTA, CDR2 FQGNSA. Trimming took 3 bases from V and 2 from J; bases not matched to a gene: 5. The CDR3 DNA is TGTGCCAGCAGCTTTAAAGTAGCGGGAGGGCAAGAGACCCAGTACTTC. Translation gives CASSFKVAGGQETQYF.

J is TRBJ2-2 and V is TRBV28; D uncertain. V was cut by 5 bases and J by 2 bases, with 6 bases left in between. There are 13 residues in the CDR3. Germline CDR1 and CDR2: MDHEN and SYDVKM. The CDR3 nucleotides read TGTGCCAGCAGTCCCCCTAACACCGGGGAGCTGTTTTTT. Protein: CASSPPNTGELFF.

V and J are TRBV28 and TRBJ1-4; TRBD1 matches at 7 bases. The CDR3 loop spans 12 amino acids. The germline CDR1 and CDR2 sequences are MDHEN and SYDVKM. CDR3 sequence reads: CASGGTTVQLFF. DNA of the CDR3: TGTGCTTCAGGGGGGACTACTGTTCAACTGTTTTTT. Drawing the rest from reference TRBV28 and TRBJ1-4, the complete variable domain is DVKVTQSSRYLVKRTGEKVFLECVQDMDHENMFWYRQDPGLGLRLIYFSYDVKMKEKGDIPEGYSVSREKKERFSLILESASTNQTSMYLCASGGTTVQLFFGSGTQLSVL.

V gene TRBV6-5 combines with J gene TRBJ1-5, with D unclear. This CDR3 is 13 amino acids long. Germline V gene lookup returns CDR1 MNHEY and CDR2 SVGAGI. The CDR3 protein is CANYWEYNQPQHF. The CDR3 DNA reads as TGTGCGAATTATTGGGAATACAATCAGCCCCAGCATTTT.

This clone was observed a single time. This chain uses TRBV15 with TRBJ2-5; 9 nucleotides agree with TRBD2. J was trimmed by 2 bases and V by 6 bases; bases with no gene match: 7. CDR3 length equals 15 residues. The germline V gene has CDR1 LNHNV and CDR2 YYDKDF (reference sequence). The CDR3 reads CATSGPTSGQETQYF. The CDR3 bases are TGTGCCACCAGTGGACCGACTAGCGGACAAGAGACCCAGTACTTC.

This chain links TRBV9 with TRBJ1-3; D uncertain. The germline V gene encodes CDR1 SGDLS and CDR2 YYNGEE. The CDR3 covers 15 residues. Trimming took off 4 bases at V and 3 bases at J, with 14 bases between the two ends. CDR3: CASSPRPGDGNTIYF. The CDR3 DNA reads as TGTGCCAGCAGCCCCCGACCCGGGGATGGAAACACCATATATTTT. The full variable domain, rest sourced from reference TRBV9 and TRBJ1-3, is DSGVTQTPKHLITATGQRVTLRCSPRSGDLSVYWYQQSLDQGLQFLIQYYNGEERAKGNILERFSAQQFPDLHSELNLSSLELGDSALYFCASSPRPGDGNTIYFGEGSWLTVV.

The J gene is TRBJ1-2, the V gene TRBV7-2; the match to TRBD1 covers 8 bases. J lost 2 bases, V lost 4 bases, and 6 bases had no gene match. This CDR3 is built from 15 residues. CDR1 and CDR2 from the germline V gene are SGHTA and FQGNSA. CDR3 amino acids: CASSSRQGINYGYTF. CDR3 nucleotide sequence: TGTGCCAGCAGCTCAAGACAGGGGATAAACTATGGCTACACCTTC.

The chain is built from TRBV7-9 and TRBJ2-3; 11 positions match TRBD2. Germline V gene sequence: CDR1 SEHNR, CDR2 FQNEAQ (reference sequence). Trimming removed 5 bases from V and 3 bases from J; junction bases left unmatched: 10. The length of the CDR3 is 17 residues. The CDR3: CASSKEPGTSGTDTQYF. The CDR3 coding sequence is TGTGCCAGCAGCAAGGAGCCCGGGACTAGCGGAACAGATACGCAGTATTTT.

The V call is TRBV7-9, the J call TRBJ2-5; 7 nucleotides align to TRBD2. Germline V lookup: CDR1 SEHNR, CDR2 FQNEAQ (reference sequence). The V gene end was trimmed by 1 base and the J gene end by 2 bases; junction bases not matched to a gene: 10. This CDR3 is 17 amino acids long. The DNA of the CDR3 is TGTGCCAGCAGCTTAGGGGGTGGAGCGGGGCAACAAGAGACCCAGTACTTC. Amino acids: CASSLGGGAGQQETQYF.

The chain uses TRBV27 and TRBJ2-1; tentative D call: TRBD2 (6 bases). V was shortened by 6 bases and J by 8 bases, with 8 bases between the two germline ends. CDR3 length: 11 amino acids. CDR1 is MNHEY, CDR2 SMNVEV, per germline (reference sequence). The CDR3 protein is CASRERDEQFF. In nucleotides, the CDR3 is TGTGCCAGCAGAGAGCGGGATGAGCAGTTCTTC.

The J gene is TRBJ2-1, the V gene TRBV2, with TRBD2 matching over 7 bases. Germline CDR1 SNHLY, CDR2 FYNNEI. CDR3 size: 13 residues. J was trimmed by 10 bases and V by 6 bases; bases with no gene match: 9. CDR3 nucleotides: TGTGCCAGCAGCTCCGGCCCTAGCGGCGAGCAGTTCTTC. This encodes CASSSGPSGEQFF.

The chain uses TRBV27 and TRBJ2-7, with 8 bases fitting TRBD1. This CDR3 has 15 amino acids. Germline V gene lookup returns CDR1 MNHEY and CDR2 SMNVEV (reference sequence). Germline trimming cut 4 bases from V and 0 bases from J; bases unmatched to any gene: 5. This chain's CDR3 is CASSSMGTGSYEQYF. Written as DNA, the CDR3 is TGTGCCAGCAGTTCAATGGGGACAGGCTCCTACGAGCAGTACTTC.